This passage covers 11 T cell receptor beta chains from one sample sequenced in a study of beta chain features in type 1 diabetes. Findings of the study overall: TCRB CDR3 length was moderately but significantly reduced in all four CD4+ subsets of Type 1 diabetes patients.

What these receptors recognize is not known. The entirety of the isolated RNA underwent reverse transcription, so expressed TCRB transcripts were sequenced. Sequencing was performed with immunoSEQ multiplex PCR; in TCRdb, only in-frame clones are kept and a portion is missing. The top ten hold about 0.014% of the sample, which has a few hundred thousand clones, 15% seen once. Sequencing was performed on naive CD4+ T cells from blood. The source of these receptors is a man younger than 35 with type 1 diabetes.

This clone was seen a few times. The V call is TRBV27, the J call TRBJ2-7; D unresolved. Trimming left V 3 bases short and J 2 bases short, with 20 bases between. The CDR3 runs 17 residues. From germline, CDR1 is MNHEY and CDR2 SMNVEV (reference sequence). CDR3 residues: CASSFAINYTETYEQYF. The CDR3 region has the DNA TGTGCCAGCAGTTTTGCCATCAACTACACGGAAACCTACGAGCAGTACTTC.

This clone was seen more than once but under ten times. The chain employs TRBV7-2 and TRBJ2-7; D is uncertain. Germline values: CDR1 SGHTA, CDR2 FQGNSA. V lost 5 bases and J lost 0, with 8 bases in between. This CDR3 comprises 13 residues. This chain's CDR3 is CASSPRASYEQYF. In DNA, the CDR3 is TGTGCCAGCAGCCCTAGAGCCTCCTACGAGCAGTACTTC.

This clone was seen only a few times. V usage is TRBV30 and J usage is TRBJ1-2; D unresolved. Trimming took off 3 bases at V and 6 bases at J, with 17 bases between the two ends. CDR1 and CDR2 (germline): GTSNPN, SVGIG (reference sequence). This CDR3 spans 14 amino acids. As DNA, the CDR3 is TGTGCCTGGAGGAGAGTGCCGTCGGTGAATGGCTACACCTTC. Its protein is CAWRRVPSVNGYTF.

This clone appeared a few times. The chain is built from TRBV10-3 and TRBJ2-5; D might be TRBD1 (8 bases). V was cut by 7 bases and J by 2 bases, with 17 bases left in between. This CDR3 has 15 residues. Germline CDR1 ENHRY, CDR2 SYGVKD. The CDR3 spells CAIKGGTGPQETQYF. The CDR3 coding sequence is TGTGCCATCAAGGGAGGGACAGGACCTCAAGAGACCCAGTACTTC.

The rearrangement joins TRBV11-3 to TRBJ2-1; D is unresolved. The V end lost 1 base, the J end lost 7 bases, and 8 bases lay between the germline ends. The CDR3 has 13 amino acids. CDR1 is SGHNT, CDR2 YENEEA, per germline. The CDR3 nucleotides read TGTGCCAGCAGCTTAGTTTCCGGGAATGAGCAGTTCTTC. Translated: CASSLVSGNEQFF. Together with reference TRBV11-3 and TRBJ2-1, the CDR3 gives the full variable domain: EAGVVQSPRYKIIEKKQPVAFWCNPISGHNTLYWYLQNLGQGPELLIRYENEEAVDDSQLPKDRFSAERLKGVDSTLKIQPAELGDSAVYLCASSLVSGNEQFFGPGTRLTVL.

The rearrangement uses TRBV19 and TRBJ1-5; 7 bases line up with TRBD1. The junction had 9 bases not matched to a gene; V was cut back by 5 bases and J by 5 bases. The CDR3 has 15 amino acids. CDR1 is LNHDA and CDR2 is SQIVND in the germline V gene (reference sequence). The CDR3 sequence is CASSVTGTVYQPQHF. For the CDR3, the DNA is TGTGCCAGTAGTGTGACAGGGACGGTTTATCAGCCCCAGCATTTT.

There are a few counts of this clone. V is TRBV19 and J is TRBJ1-5; tentatively, D is TRBD1 (5 bases). The germline V gene has CDR1 LNHDA and CDR2 SQIVND (reference sequence). V lost 8 bases and J 2 bases, leaving 19 bases between the germline ends. The CDR3 is made up of 16 amino acids. CDR3 region: CASRPTWGEGNQPQHF. The CDR3 DNA sequence: TGTGCCAGTCGACCGACTTGGGGGGAGGGCAATCAGCCCCAGCATTTT. The full variable domain, its missing parts supplied by reference TRBV19 and TRBJ1-5, is DGGITQSPKYLFRKEGQNVTLSCEQNLNHDAMYWYRQDPGQGLRLIYYSQIVNDFQKGDIAEGYSVSREKKESFPLTVTSAQKNPTAFYLCASRPTWGEGNQPQHFGDGTRLSIL.

This clone turned up a few times. V gene TRBV30 combines with J gene TRBJ2-1; possible D gene TRBD2, 7 bases. CDR1 and CDR2 (germline): GTSNPN, SVGIG (reference sequence). This CDR3 has 15 amino acids. V was shortened by 3 bases and J by 0 bases, with 12 bases between the two germline ends. The CDR3 reads CAWSGGRSSYNEQFF. The CDR3 coding sequence is TGTGCCTGGAGCGGGGGGCGGAGCTCCTACAATGAGCAGTTCTTC.

The chain carries TRBV7-6 and TRBJ2-5, with TRBD1 matching 8 bases. CDR1 SGHVS and CDR2 FNYEAQ come from the germline V gene. J lost 7 bases, V lost 5 bases, and 6 bases had no gene match. This CDR3 is built from 13 residues. The CDR3 coding sequence is TGTGCCAGCAGCGTCGGACAGGGTGCGACCCAGTACTTC. Its protein is CASSVGQGATQYF.

This clone was observed a handful of times. The chain uses TRBV7-2 and TRBJ2-1; TRBD2 matches at 7 bases. Germline CDR1 and CDR2: SGHTA and FQGNSA. The CDR3 extends over 15 amino acids. The trim removed 6 bases at V and 4 bases at J, leaving 9 bases unmatched. CDR3 in DNA: TGTGCCAGCAGTCCTCGGCTAGCGGCGTACAATGAGCAGTTCTTC. This gives the protein CASSPRLAAYNEQFF.

This clone was picked up a small number of times. The chain recombines TRBV6-5 with TRBJ2-7, with D perhaps matching TRBD1 (5 bases). Trimming pared 8 bases from V and 3 bases from J, leaving 11 bases between. The CDR3 is 12 amino acids. Germline values: CDR1 MNHEY, CDR2 SVGAGI. CDR3 sequence (DNA): TGTGCCAGCCAAGACAGAAACTACGAGCAGTACTTC. It yields the protein CASQDRNYEQYF.